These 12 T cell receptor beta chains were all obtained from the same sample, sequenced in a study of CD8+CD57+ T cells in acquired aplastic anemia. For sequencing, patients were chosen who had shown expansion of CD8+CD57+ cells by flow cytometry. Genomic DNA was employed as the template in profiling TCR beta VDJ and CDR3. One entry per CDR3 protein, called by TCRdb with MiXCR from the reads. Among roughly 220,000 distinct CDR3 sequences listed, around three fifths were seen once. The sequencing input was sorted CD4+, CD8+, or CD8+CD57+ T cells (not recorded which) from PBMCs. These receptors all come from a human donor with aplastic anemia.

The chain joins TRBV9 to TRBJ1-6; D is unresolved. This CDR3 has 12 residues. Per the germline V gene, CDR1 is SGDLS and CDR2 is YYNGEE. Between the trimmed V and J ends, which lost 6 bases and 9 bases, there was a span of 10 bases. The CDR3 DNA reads TGTGCCAGCACCCTGCCTGGTTCACCCCTCCACTTT. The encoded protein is CASTLPGSPLHF. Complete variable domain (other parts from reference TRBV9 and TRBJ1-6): DSGVTQTPKHLITATGQRVTLRCSPRSGDLSVYWYQQSLDQGLQFLIQYYNGEERAKGNILERFSAQQFPDLHSELNLSSLELGDSALYFCASTLPGSPLHFGNGTRLTVT.

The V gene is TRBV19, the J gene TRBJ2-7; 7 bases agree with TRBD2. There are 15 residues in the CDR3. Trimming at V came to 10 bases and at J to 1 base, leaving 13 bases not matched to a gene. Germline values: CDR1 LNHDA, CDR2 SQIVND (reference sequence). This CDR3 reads CAITPIRGVSYEQYF. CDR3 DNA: TGTGCCATCACCCCCATCCGGGGGGTTTCCTACGAGCAGTACTTC.

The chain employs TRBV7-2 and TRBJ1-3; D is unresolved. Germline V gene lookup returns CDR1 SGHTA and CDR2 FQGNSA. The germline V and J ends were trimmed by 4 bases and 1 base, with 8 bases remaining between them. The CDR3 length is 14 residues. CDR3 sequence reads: CASSSYPSGNTIYF. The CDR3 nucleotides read TGTGCCAGCAGCTCCTACCCTTCTGGAAACACCATATATTTT.

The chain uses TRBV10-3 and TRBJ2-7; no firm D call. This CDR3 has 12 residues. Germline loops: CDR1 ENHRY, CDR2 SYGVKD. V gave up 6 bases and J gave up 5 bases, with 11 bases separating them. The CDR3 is CAISVVKDEQYF. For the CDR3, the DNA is TGTGCCATCAGCGTCGTAAAGGACGAGCAGTACTTC.

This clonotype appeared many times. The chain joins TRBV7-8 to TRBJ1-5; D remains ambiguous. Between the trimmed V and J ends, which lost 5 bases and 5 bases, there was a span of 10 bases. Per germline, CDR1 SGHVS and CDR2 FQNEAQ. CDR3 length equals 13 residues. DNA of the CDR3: TGTGCCAGCAGCCACGACGGATATCAGCCCCAGCATTTT. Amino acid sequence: CASSHDGYQPQHF.

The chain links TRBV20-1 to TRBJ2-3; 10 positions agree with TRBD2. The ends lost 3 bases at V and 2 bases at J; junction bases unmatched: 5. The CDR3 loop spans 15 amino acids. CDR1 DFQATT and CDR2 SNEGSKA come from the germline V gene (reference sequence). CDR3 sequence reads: CSASVSGGHTDTQYF. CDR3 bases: TGCAGTGCTAGCGTTAGCGGGGGGCACACAGATACGCAGTATTTT.

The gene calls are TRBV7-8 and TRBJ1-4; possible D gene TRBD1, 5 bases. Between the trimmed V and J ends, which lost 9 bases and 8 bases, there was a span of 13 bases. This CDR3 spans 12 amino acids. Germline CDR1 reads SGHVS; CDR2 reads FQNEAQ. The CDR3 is CARRLGTEKLFF. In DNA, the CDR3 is TGTGCCAGAAGATTAGGGACCGAAAAACTGTTTTTT.

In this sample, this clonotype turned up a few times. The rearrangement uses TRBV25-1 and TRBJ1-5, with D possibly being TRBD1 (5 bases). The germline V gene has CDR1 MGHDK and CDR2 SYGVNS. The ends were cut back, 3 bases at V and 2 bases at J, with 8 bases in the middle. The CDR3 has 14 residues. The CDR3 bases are TGTGCCAGCAGTGAGACAGCCCGCAATCAGCCCCAGCATTTT. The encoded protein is CASSETARNQPQHF.

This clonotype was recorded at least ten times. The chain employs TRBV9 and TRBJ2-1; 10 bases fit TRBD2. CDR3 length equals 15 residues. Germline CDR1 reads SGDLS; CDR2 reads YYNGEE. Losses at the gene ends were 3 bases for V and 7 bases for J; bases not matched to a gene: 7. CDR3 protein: CASSGWALAGNEQFF. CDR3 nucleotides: TGTGCCAGCAGCGGGTGGGCACTAGCGGGGAATGAGCAGTTCTTC.

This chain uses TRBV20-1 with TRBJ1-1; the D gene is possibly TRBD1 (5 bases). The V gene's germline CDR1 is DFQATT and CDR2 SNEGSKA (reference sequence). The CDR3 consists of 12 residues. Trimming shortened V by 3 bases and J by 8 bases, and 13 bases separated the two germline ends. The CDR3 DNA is TGCAGTGCTAGCCCCGGTGGGGCCGAAGCTTTCTTT. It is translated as CSASPGGAEAFF.

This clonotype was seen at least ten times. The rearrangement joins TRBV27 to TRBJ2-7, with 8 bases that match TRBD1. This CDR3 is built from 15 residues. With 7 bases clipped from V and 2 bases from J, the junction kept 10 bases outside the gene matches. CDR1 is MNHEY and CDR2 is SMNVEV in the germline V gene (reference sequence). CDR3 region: CASTTAGQATYEQYF. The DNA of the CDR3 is TGTGCCAGCACCACCGCGGGACAGGCTACCTACGAGCAGTACTTC.

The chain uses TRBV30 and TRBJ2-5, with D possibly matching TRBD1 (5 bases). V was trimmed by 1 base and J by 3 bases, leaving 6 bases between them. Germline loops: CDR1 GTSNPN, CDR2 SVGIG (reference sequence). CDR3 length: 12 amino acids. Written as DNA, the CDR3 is TGTGCCTGGAGTGCGACAGAAGAGACCCAGTACTTC. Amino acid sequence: CAWSATEETQYF.